This T cell receptor (beta chain) appears in the sequencing data of a study of CD8 T cells in ankylosing spondylitis. Study results and limitations: For ankylosing spondylitis blood, a TCR beta motif of 8 or 9 highly homologous variants appeared characteristic. The authors found the disease-linked clones to be CD8+ and relatively rare in peripheral blood. Both synovial fluid and blood in reactive arthritis had previously been reported to carry some motif variants.

This clonotype appeared many times. The antigen remains undetermined. TCRdb re-called the 5' RACE reads with MiXCR, one entry per CDR3 protein. The data show approximately 260,000 distinct CDR3 sequences, around 9.1% seen once. The CDR3 loop spans 16 amino acids. Germline V gene data show CDR1 as SQVTM and CDR2 as ANQGSEA. The V and J ends lost 7 bases and 0 bases respectively, with 16 bases between them. The chain recombines TRBV29-1 with TRBJ2-6, with D possibly being TRBD1 (6 bases). This sequence was found in a male donor with ankylosing spondylitis or in good health (not recorded which). The sample was blood, either unsorted or a sorted T cell fraction (not recorded which). For the CDR3, the DNA is TGCAGCGCCTCCCGGGACACAGACTCTGGGGCCAACGTCCTGACTTTC. This translates into CSASRDTDSGANVLTF. The full variable domain, rest sourced from reference TRBV29-1 and TRBJ2-6, is SAVISQKPSRDICQRGTSLTIQCQVDSQVTMMFWYRQQPGQSLTLIATANQGSEATYESGFVIDKFPISRPNLTFSTLTVSNMSPEDSSIYLCSASRDTDSGANVLTFGAGSRLTVL.